The 32 T cell receptor beta chains in this list originate from one sample, sequenced in a study of blood T cell repertoires in COVID-19. Sequenced by immunoSEQ multiplex PCR; TCRdb stores in-frame clones only, minus some. This table has 90,000 to 130,000 clones, roughly 85% appearing once. Sequencing was performed on peripheral blood. Source of these receptors: a woman of 80 years or more with active or convalescent COVID-19.

The chain combines TRBV10-3 with TRBJ2-5, with 14 positions matching TRBD2. Germline CDR1 reads ENHRY; CDR2 reads SYGVKD. Trimming removed 10 bases from V and 5 bases from J; junction bases left unmatched: 6. The CDR3 sequence is 14 residues long. The CDR3, as DNA: TGTGCCACCGGGACTAGCGGGAGCGCGGAGACCCAGTACTTC. It encodes CATGTSGSAETQYF.

The gene calls are TRBV7-9 and TRBJ1-2; tentatively, D is TRBD1 (5 bases). Germline V CDR1 and CDR2: SEHNR, FQNEAQ (reference sequence). The CDR3 has 17 amino acids. V was pared by 4 bases and J by 2 bases, with 20 bases between. The CDR3 sequence: CASSYVGADRTNYGYTF. In DNA, the CDR3 is TGTGCCAGCAGCTACGTAGGCGCCGACAGAACAAACTATGGCTACACCTTC.

This clone has a handful of counts. This chain joins TRBV3-1 (or the pseudogene TRBV3-2) and TRBJ1-6; TRBD1 might be the D (6 bases). This CDR3 has 15 amino acids. Trimming left V 1 base short and J 9 bases short, with 13 bases between. CDR1 is LGHDT, CDR2 YNNKEL, per germline (reference sequence). CDR3 in amino acids: CASSQGTDIGSPLHF. In DNA, the CDR3 is TGTGCCAGCAGCCAAGGGACAGACATCGGTTCACCCCTCCACTTT.

The rearrangement joins TRBV30 to TRBJ1-2, with 7 bases matching TRBD1. V shed 0 bases, J shed 3 bases, and the junction held 10 bases outside the gene matches. The CDR3 contains 16 residues. The V gene's germline CDR1 is GTSNPN and CDR2 SVGIG (reference sequence). CDR3 residues: CAWSVFEGAVYYGYTF. In nucleotides, the CDR3 is TGTGCCTGGAGTGTATTCGAGGGGGCAGTTTACTATGGCTACACCTTC.

The V gene is TRBV15, the J gene TRBJ1-5; no clear D gene. V shed 5 bases and J shed 0 bases, with 11 bases lying between them. Germline CDR1 LNHNV, CDR2 YYDKDF (reference sequence). The CDR3 covers 15 residues. CDR3 nucleotides: TGTGCCACCAGCGGCGGACTATATAGCAATCAGCCCCAGCATTTT. Translated: CATSGGLYSNQPQHF.

The chain combines TRBV5-1 with TRBJ1-1; unclear D gene. V lost 4 bases to trimming and J lost 3 bases, with 10 bases between them. The CDR3 length is 13 residues. Germline V gene data show CDR1 as SGHRS and CDR2 as YFSETQ. The CDR3 region is CASSQSGYTEAFF. The CDR3 DNA reads as TGCGCCAGCAGCCAATCGGGATACACTGAAGCTTTCTTT.

The chain joins TRBV11-3 to TRBJ2-3; D not resolved. Germline CDR1 and CDR2: SGHNT and YENEEA. Trimming removed 1 base from V and 6 bases from J, with 8 bases in between. The CDR3 loop spans 13 amino acids. Written as DNA, the CDR3 is TGTGCCAGCAGCTTAGGGCCCGGGGATACGCAGTATTTT. It encodes CASSLGPGDTQYF.

V gene TRBV7-6 combines with J gene TRBJ1-2; D remains ambiguous. V was trimmed by 8 bases and J by 4 bases, leaving 17 bases between them. The CDR3 contains 14 residues. Germline V CDR1 and CDR2: SGHVS, FNYEAQ. The DNA for the CDR3 is TGTGCCAGCGCCCCGAGGGCGGGATCCTATGGCTACACCTTC. It encodes CASAPRAGSYGYTF.

The gene calls are TRBV21-1 and TRBJ1-5. TRBV21-1 is given as a pseudogene. This CDR3 is 14 amino acids long. The CDR3, as DNA: TGTGCCAGCAGCAAATCTGGGAGGAATCAGCCCCAGCATTTT. It translates to CASSKSGRNQPQHF.

The chain uses TRBV2 and TRBJ1-5; no definite D call. Trimming shortened V by 3 bases and J by 1 base, and 4 bases separated the two germline ends. This CDR3 has 13 amino acids. Germline V gene sequence: CDR1 SNHLY, CDR2 FYNNEI. DNA of the CDR3: TGTGCCAGCAGTGACAGGAGCAATCAGCCCCAGCATTTT. It translates to CASSDRSNQPQHF.

The chain combines TRBV9 with TRBJ2-5; 9 bases line up with TRBD2. Germline trimming cut 0 bases from V and 5 bases from J; bases unmatched to any gene: 8. Germline V gene lookup returns CDR1 SGDLS and CDR2 YYNGEE. The CDR3 extends over 16 amino acids. DNA for the CDR3: TGTGCCAGCAGCGTAGTTGGCGGGAGGGCCGAGGAGACCCAGTACTTC. Amino acid sequence: CASSVVGGRAEETQYF.

This clone has a single count. The chain employs TRBV6-1 and TRBJ1-2, with D uncertain. This CDR3 region has 12 residues. V was clipped by 2 bases and J by 4 bases, with 5 bases between them. Germline V gives CDR1 MNHNS, CDR2 SASEGT. The CDR3 here is CASSESIYGYTF. Written as DNA, the CDR3 is TGTGCCAGCAGTGAAAGCATCTATGGCTACACCTTC.

This rearrangement joins TRBV5-1 to TRBJ1-2, with 7 bases lining up with TRBD1. The CDR3 runs to 15 residues. V shed 0 bases, J shed 2 bases, and the junction held 4 bases outside the gene matches. The germline V gene has CDR1 SGHRS and CDR2 YFSETQ. CDR3 DNA: TGCGCCAGCAGCTTGGCCGAGGGACAGAACTATGGCTACACCTTC. Translating it yields CASSLAEGQNYGYTF.

J is TRBJ2-2 and V is TRBV18; weak D call: TRBD2 (6 bases). CDR1 is KGHSH, CDR2 LQKENI, per germline. The CDR3 consists of 15 residues. V lost 5 bases to trimming and J lost 2 bases, with 12 bases between them. CDR3 sequence (DNA): TGTGCCAGCTCATTGGAGGGACTTAACACCGGGGAGCTGTTTTTT. As protein: CASSLEGLNTGELFF.

The chain links TRBV28 to TRBJ1-5; perhaps TRBD1 as D (6 bases). Germline CDR1 and CDR2: MDHEN and SYDVKM. The CDR3 is 13 residues long. Trimming took 8 bases from V and 0 from J, leaving 8 bases between them. The CDR3 here is CASQGYSNQPQHF. CDR3 bases: TGTGCCAGCCAGGGGTATAGCAATCAGCCCCAGCATTTT.

The CDR3 nucleotides are TGTGCCAGCAGCCCAGGGAACTACGAGCAGTACTTC. This sequence encodes CASSPGNYEQYF. This chain links TRBV7-9 with TRBJ2-7, with a possible D match to TRBD1 (5 bases). The germline gives CDR1 SEHNR, CDR2 FQNEAQ (reference sequence). The CDR3 has 12 residues. Trimming took 5 bases from V and 3 from J, leaving 8 bases between them.

The DNA of the CDR3 is TGTGCCAGCAGCCAACTACAGGGGACTGGAAACACCATATATTTT. This gives the protein CASSQLQGTGNTIYF. V and J are TRBV3-1 (or the pseudogene TRBV3-2) and TRBJ1-3; 7 bases fit TRBD1. V shed 2 bases and J 2 bases; nucleotides not matched to a gene: 3. CDR1 and CDR2 (germline): LGHDT, YNNKEL (reference sequence). The CDR3 loop spans 15 amino acids.

The chain carries TRBV5-4 and TRBJ2-7; 9 nucleotides line up with TRBD1. The germline CDR1 and CDR2 sequences are SGHNT and YYREEE (reference sequence). The J segment lost 6 bases and the V segment lost 4 bases, leaving 14 bases of the junction unmatched. The CDR3 is 16 amino acids. CDR3: CASSTTGGFSFGEQYF. CDR3 bases: TGTGCCAGCAGCACAACAGGGGGCTTCAGTTTTGGCGAGCAGTACTTC. Looking up the rest from reference TRBV5-4 and TRBJ2-7 gives the full variable domain: ETGVTQSPTHLIKTRGQQVTLRCSSQSGHNTVSWYQQALGQGPQFIFQYYREEENGRGNFPPRFSGLQFPNYSSELNVNALELDDSALYLCASSTTGGFSFGEQYFGPGTRLTVT.

The chain employs TRBV19 and TRBJ2-4, with D tentatively TRBD1 (6 bases). V was clipped by 3 bases and J by 4 bases, with 13 bases between them. This CDR3 has 15 amino acids. Germline lookup yields CDR1 LNHDA and CDR2 SQIVND (reference sequence). This chain's CDR3 is CASSIQAGTKNIQYF. The CDR3, as DNA: TGTGCCAGTAGTATTCAGGCAGGGACAAAAAACATTCAGTACTTC. The full variable domain, completed using reference TRBV19 and TRBJ2-4, is DGGITQSPKYLFRKEGQNVTLSCEQNLNHDAMYWYRQDPGQGLRLIYYSQIVNDFQKGDIAEGYSVSREKKESFPLTVTSAQKNPTAFYLCASSIQAGTKNIQYFGAGTRLSVL.

This chain joins TRBV6-4 and TRBJ2-1; 12 nucleotides match TRBD2. Looked up from germline, CDR1 is MRHNA and CDR2 is SNTAGT. CDR3 length: 15 amino acids. With 4 bases clipped from V and 6 bases from J, the junction kept 4 bases outside the gene matches. The CDR3 DNA is TGTGCCAGCAGTGCCCTAGCGGGAGGGCCCAATGAGCAGTTCTTC. It codes for CASSALAGGPNEQFF.

This clone has a handful of counts. This chain links TRBV4-1 with TRBJ1-2, with D perhaps matching TRBD1 (5 bases). There are 14 residues in the CDR3. Trimming removed 2 bases from V and 7 bases from J, with 14 bases in between. Germline V CDR1 and CDR2: MGHRA, YSYEKL. The CDR3 DNA is TGCGCCAGCAGCCAAAGGGATACAGGCATTGGCTACACCTTC. Encoded protein: CASSQRDTGIGYTF.

The chain joins TRBV7-2 to TRBJ2-2; 7 positions match TRBD2. V lost 5 bases, J lost 5 bases, and 5 bases stayed unmatched. The germline CDR1 and CDR2 sequences are SGHTA and FQGNSA. The CDR3 contains 14 residues. DNA of the CDR3: TGTGCCAGCAGCGCCTCACTAGCGACCGGGGAGCTGTTTTTT. Its translation is CASSASLATGELFF.

The chain has TRBV7-2 and TRBJ1-1; D is perhaps TRBD1 (5 bases). Trimming cost V 1 base and J 0 bases, with 9 bases left between them. CDR1 SGHTA and CDR2 FQGNSA come from the germline V gene. CDR3 length: 15 amino acids. The CDR3 DNA reads as TGTGCCAGCAGCTTAGAGCAGGGCGTGAACACTGAAGCTTTCTTT. It yields the protein CASSLEQGVNTEAFF.

The rearrangement uses TRBV4-1 and TRBJ1-1, with TRBD1 matching 7 bases. J lost 8 bases, V lost 0 bases, and 6 bases had no gene match. The germline V gene encodes CDR1 MGHRA and CDR2 YSYEKL. This CDR3 comprises 14 residues. DNA of the CDR3: TGCGCCAGCAGCCAAGAAAGGGGGACAGTCGAAGCTTTCTTT. The encoded protein is CASSQERGTVEAFF.

This clone has only a few counts. The gene calls are TRBV18 and TRBJ1-2, with 9 bases matching TRBD1. V shed 8 bases and J 8 bases; nucleotides not matched to a gene: 12. In germline, CDR1 is KGHSH, CDR2 LQKENI. CDR3 length: 14 amino acids. The CDR3 nucleotides read TGTGCCAGCGACTCCACCGGGACAGGGTTAGGCTACACCTTC. Translating it yields CASDSTGTGLGYTF.

This rearrangement joins TRBV5-1 to TRBJ2-2; TRBD2 aligns across 10 bases. The CDR3 covers 15 residues. The V gene end was trimmed by 4 bases and the J gene end by 6 bases; junction bases not matched to a gene: 6. Germline CDR1 is SGHRS and CDR2 is YFSETQ. The CDR3 loop reads CASSQGLAFSGELFF. In DNA, the CDR3 is TGCGCCAGCAGCCAGGGACTAGCGTTTTCCGGGGAGCTGTTTTTT.

The chain recombines TRBV5-1 with TRBJ2-7; 7 positions match TRBD2. The CDR3 is made up of 14 amino acids. V was clipped by 0 bases and J by 7 bases; unmatched bases: 7. Germline-derived CDR1 and CDR2 are SGHRS and YFSETQ. The CDR3 DNA reads TGCGCCAGCAGCTTGGGGGGGGGAGGGACGGAGCAGTACTTC. It is translated as CASSLGGGGTEQYF.

This chain connects TRBV11-3 to TRBJ2-1; possibly TRBD1 for D (6 bases). V was clipped by 5 bases and J by 7 bases, with 6 bases between them. CDR1 and CDR2 (germline): SGHNT, YENEEA. The CDR3 is made up of 11 amino acids. The CDR3: CASSQGNEQFF. In DNA, the CDR3 is TGTGCCAGCAGCCAGGGGAATGAGCAGTTCTTC. Filled out from reference TRBV11-3 and TRBJ2-1, the complete variable domain reads EAGVVQSPRYKIIEKKQPVAFWCNPISGHNTLYWYLQNLGQGPELLIRYENEEAVDDSQLPKDRFSAERLKGVDSTLKIQPAELGDSAVYLCASSQGNEQFFGPGTRLTVL.

Turning to this clone: The junction shows a germline mismatch at one end, possibly a read error. The chain has TRBV27 and TRBJ2-1, with D maybe TRBD2 (6 bases). The V gene's germline CDR1 is MNHEY and CDR2 SMNVEV (reference sequence). CDR3 length equals 12 residues. The CDR3 protein is CASSFRRGLRIF. For the CDR3, the DNA is TGTGCCAGCAGTTTCAGGCGGGGCCTACGGATCTTC.

CDR3 in DNA: TGTGCCAGCAGCCAAGTTCCCTTCAGCGGGAGGGGCGGGGAGCTGTTTTTT. This translates into CASSQVPFSGRGGELFF. The V call is TRBV4-2, the J call TRBJ2-2; 10 bases match TRBD2. Germline V gives CDR1 LGHNA, CDR2 YNFKEQ. The V and J ends lost 1 base and 7 bases, in that order; junction bases with no gene match: 9. This CDR3 comprises 17 residues.

This sequence joins TRBV7-6 and TRBJ2-2, with 9 bases lining up with TRBD2. The CDR3 contains 17 residues. Germline CDR1 reads SGHVS; CDR2 reads FNYEAQ. V was clipped by 0 bases and J by 1 base; unmatched bases: 3. CDR3 nucleotides: TGTGCCAGCAGCTTAGCCCTGACTAGCGGGAACACCGGGGAGCTGTTTTTT. It translates to CASSLALTSGNTGELFF.

CDR3 region: CASSPSEAGESYNEQFF. The CDR3 nucleotides read TGCGCCAGCAGCCCCAGCGAAGCGGGGGAGTCCTACAATGAGCAGTTCTTC. This chain uses TRBV5-1 with TRBJ2-1, with TRBD2 matching over 8 bases. After removal of 4 bases from V and 1 base from J, the junction contained 10 bases not matched to a gene. CDR1 is SGHRS, CDR2 YFSETQ, per germline. CDR3 length: 17 amino acids.